The 3 T cell receptor beta chains listed next were all sequenced from one sample in a study of OX40 agonist ivuxolimab in advanced cancers. Some clones are missing from TCRdb's copy, which holds only in-frame ones; the method was immunoSEQ multiplex PCR. The sample lists 90,000 to 120,000 clones, roughly 90% occurring once. The material sequenced was CD4+ or CD8+ T cells sorted from blood, taken in a trial of the OX40 agonist ivuxolimab. These receptors were obtained from an adult with an advanced solid tumor such as melanoma, head and neck, liver or kidney cancer.

The chain couples TRBV30 to TRBJ2-5; D is uncertain. This CDR3 comprises 13 residues. The germline gives CDR1 GTSNPN, CDR2 SVGIG (reference sequence). The germline V and J ends were trimmed by 0 bases and 5 bases, with 10 bases remaining between them. The CDR3 loop is CAWSVLSGETQYF. CDR3 nucleotide sequence: TGTGCCTGGAGTGTACTAAGTGGGGAGACCCAGTACTTC.

V usage is TRBV30 and J usage is TRBJ2-1; D not certain. The length of the CDR3 is 12 residues. The ends were cut back, 0 bases at V and 6 bases at J, with 6 bases in the middle. Germline V gives CDR1 GTSNPN, CDR2 SVGIG (reference sequence). The CDR3 spells CAWSVRGNEQFF. Here the CDR3 DNA reads TGTGCCTGGAGTGTACGCGGCAATGAGCAGTTCTTC. The variable domain in full, with the rest retrieved from reference TRBV30 and TRBJ2-1, is SQTIHQWPATLVQPVGSPLSLECTVEGTSNPNLYWYRQAAGRGLQLLFYSVGIGQISSEVPQNLSASRPQDRQFILSSKKLLLSDSGFYLCAWSVRGNEQFFGPGTRLTVL.

This clone came up a few times. The chain carries TRBV5-1 and TRBJ1-2; 9 nucleotides line up with TRBD1. In germline, CDR1 is SGHRS, CDR2 YFSETQ. The V gene end was trimmed by 2 bases and the J gene end by 11 bases; junction bases not matched to a gene: 16. The CDR3 contains 16 residues. The CDR3 bases are TGCGCCAGCAGCTTCCGAGCGGGACAGGGATCGTCACAATACACCTTC. Translation gives CASSFRAGQGSSQYTF.